The TCR beta chain under discussion was sequenced for a study of T cell responses to AZD1222 COVID-19 vaccine. Study-wide points: Clonal diversity may have been underestimated, and the donors were mostly white British, with more females than males. The study found vaccine-associated CD4 TCRs spanning spike, dominant at 160-218 and 743-854. It was only 6 or 7 AZD1222 recipients who were seropositive at baseline.

Here immunoSEQ multiplex PCR was the method, and the copy in TCRdb shows in-frame clones only, minus some. Here the sample spans 90,000 to 150,000 clones, around 92% being singletons. CDR1 KGHSH and CDR2 LQKENI come from the germline V gene. Trimming removed 3 bases from V and 0 bases from J, with 11 bases in between. The CDR3 consists of 15 residues. In the case of this clone: Its antigen remains unknown.

The V gene is TRBV18, the J gene TRBJ1-2; D not resolved. This sequence originates from an adult in good health. The input for sequencing was peripheral blood, taken on day 0 of AZD1222 vaccination. The DNA of the CDR3 is TGTGCCAGCTCACCTGAAGGGAAAGCTAACTATGGCTACACCTTC. It translates to CASSPEGKANYGYTF. Together with reference TRBV18 and TRBJ1-2, the CDR3 gives the full variable domain: NAGVMQNPRHLVRRRGQEARLRCSPMKGHSHVYWYRQLPEEGLKFMVYLQKENIIDESGMPKERFSAEFPKEGPSILRIQQVVRGDSAAYFCASSPEGKANYGYTFGSGTRLTVV.